This T cell receptor (beta chain) originates from a study of identical twins. General study points: The authors noted that invariant MAIT and iNKT cells could partly confound zero-insertion analyses. Among beta out-of-frame sequences, excess sharing between twins appeared weaker.

Concerning this clonotype itself: No antigen is known for it.

The V segment lost 3 bases and the J segment 6 bases; nucleotides outside the gene matches: 4. The germline V gene encodes CDR1 LGHNA and CDR2 YSLEER. This CDR3 is 14 amino acids long. Addition of a universal primer site occurred through template switching, and cDNA carried unique molecular identifiers. MiXCR, run by TCRdb on the 5' RACE reads, gives a single entry per CDR3 protein. The sample carries roughly 230,000 distinct CDR3 sequences, about 8% recorded once. Only healthy Caucasians were included as donors. This same sample was also part of a study on yellow fever vaccine responses in identical twins.

V is TRBV4-3 and J is TRBJ1-2, with 10 bases matching TRBD1. The clonotype comes from a woman aged 18-29 years in good health. The source material was CD8+ T cells sorted from blood. Written as DNA, the CDR3 is TGCGCCAGCAGCCAGTCCGGGACAGGGGATGGCTACACCTTC. It is translated as CASSQSGTGDGYTF.